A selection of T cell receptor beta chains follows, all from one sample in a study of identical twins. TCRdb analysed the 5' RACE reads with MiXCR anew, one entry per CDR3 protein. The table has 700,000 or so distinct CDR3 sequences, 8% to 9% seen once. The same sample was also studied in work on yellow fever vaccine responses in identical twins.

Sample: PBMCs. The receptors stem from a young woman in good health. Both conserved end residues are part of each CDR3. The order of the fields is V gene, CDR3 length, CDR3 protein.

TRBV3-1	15	CASSQRDTDTGELFF
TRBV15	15	CATSKAPGGRNEQFF
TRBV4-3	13	CASSQDLAARAFF
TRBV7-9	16	CASSFLGGIKGETQYF
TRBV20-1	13	CSARVTGGATQYF
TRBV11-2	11	CASSLAKGQFF
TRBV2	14	CASSDRGVTGEQYF
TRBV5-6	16	CASSLPRTSGRETQYF
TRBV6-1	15	CASRKKTSGQETQYF
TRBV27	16	CASSLRWTSGRNEQFF
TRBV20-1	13	CSALTGVNTEAFF
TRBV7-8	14	CASSAPGGEETQYF
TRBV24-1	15	CATSDSRVASYEQYF
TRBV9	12	CASKPPETEAFF
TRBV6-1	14	CASRSGPAWETQYF
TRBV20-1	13	CSPRAPTTDTQYF
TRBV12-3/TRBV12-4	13	CASSLEGGGGYTF
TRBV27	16	CASSFSAYRYNYGYTF
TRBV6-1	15	CASSEVVGSPFTLHF
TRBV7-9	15	CASSSGTAMSYEQYF
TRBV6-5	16	CASSYSTASGANEQYF
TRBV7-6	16	CASSSTGANPYNEQFF
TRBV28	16	CASSSPGGLSYNEQFF
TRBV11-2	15	CASSLEGATYNEQFF
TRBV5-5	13	CASRRSDGETQYF
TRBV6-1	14	CASNVGPTPYEQYF
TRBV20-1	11	CSALESHEQFF
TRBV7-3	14	CASSLGHANTEAFF
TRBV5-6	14	CASNQLADKNIQYF
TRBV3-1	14	CASSQVRLNTEAFF
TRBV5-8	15	CASSRQDISYNEQFF
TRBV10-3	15	CAISESLFGTDTQYF
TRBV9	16	CASSVGSSIDTDTQYF
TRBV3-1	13	CASSPTVQGEAFF
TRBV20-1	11	CSAKLVYEQYF
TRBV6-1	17	CASSRGTSGRGSNEQFF
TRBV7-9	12	CASSSADSPLHF
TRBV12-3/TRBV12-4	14	CASSGTGNTDTQYF
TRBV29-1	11	CSVASAHGYTF
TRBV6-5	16	CASSYLAGVTYNEQFF
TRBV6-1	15	CASRADRAPNQPQHF